The clone carrying this TCR beta chain was seen a handful of times. No antigen is known for it. The data originate from a study of naive and memory T cell subsets. Study conclusions and caveats: In CD4 and CD8 cells, diversity dropped from naive through EMRA.

An equimolar mix of two oligonucleotides served as the beta constant-region primer for TRBC1 and TRBC2. Each CDR3 protein gets one entry after TCRdb re-called the UMI-ligation and nested PCR reads with MiXCR. The sample consists of about 21,000 distinct CDR3 sequences, approximately 10% of them appearing once. Sequenced material: central memory CD8+ T cells from blood. The receptor was isolated from a human donor in good health.

CDR3 in amino acids: CASSLSSLNSYEQYF. The CDR3 DNA sequence: TGTGCCAGCAGTTTATCATCTCTAAACTCCTACGAGCAGTACTTC. The rearrangement links TRBV27 to TRBJ2-7; the D is unclear. The CDR3 covers 15 residues. Germline loops: CDR1 MNHEY, CDR2 SMNVEV (reference sequence). The V gene lost 0 bases and the J gene lost 0 bases, with 9 bases spanning the gap.